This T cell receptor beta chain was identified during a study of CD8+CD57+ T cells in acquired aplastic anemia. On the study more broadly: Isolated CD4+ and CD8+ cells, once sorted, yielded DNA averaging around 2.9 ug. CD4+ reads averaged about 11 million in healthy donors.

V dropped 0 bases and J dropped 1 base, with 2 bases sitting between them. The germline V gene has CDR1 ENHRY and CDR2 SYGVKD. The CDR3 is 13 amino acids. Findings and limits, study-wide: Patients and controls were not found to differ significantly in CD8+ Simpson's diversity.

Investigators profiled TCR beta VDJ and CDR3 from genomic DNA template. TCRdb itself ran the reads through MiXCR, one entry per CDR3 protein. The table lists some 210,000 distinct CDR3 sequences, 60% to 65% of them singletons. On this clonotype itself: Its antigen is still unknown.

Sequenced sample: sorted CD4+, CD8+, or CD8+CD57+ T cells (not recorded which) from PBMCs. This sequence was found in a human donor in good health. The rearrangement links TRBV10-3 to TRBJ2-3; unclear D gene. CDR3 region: CAISESGTDTQYF. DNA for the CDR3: TGTGCCATCAGTGAGTCCGGCACAGATACGCAGTATTTT.